The 29 T cell receptor beta chains below come from one sample, sequenced in a study of blood T cell repertoires in COVID-19. Here immunoSEQ multiplex PCR was the method, and the copy in TCRdb shows in-frame clones only, minus some. The table records 430,000 or so clones, more than 75% of them present only once. What was sequenced was PBMCs or T cells enriched from blood (not recorded which). These receptors came from a woman in her forties who had recovered from COVID-19.

This chain connects TRBV21-1 to TRBJ2-3; the table's TRBD1 call for D was not verified on the DNA. TRBV21-1 is flagged as a pseudogene. This CDR3 comprises 23 residues. The CDR3 region has the DNA TGTGCCAGCAGCAAAGCGGACACTGGGGCGCAGCCAGTAGGTGTGGGATGCACAGATACGCAGTATTTT. Translating it yields CASSKADTGAQPVGVGCTDTQYF.

This rearrangement joins TRBV5-1 to TRBJ2-1; TRBD2 aligns across 14 bases. Germline lookup yields CDR1 SGHRS and CDR2 YFSETQ. The CDR3 spans 17 residues. J gave up 8 bases and V 0 bases, and 7 bases lay outside the gene matches. CDR3 nucleotide sequence: TGCGCCAGCAGCTTGGGACTAGCGGGAGGGCCAGGGGATGAGCAGTTCTTC. Protein product: CASSLGLAGGPGDEQFF.

The J gene is TRBJ2-5, the V gene TRBV3-1 (or the pseudogene TRBV3-2); 8 bases are a match to TRBD1. CDR1 and CDR2 (germline): LGHDT, YNNKEL (reference sequence). The CDR3 extends over 14 amino acids. The J segment lost 3 bases and the V segment lost 4 bases, leaving 4 bases of the junction unmatched. The CDR3 DNA follows: TGTGCCAGCAGCCCCCTGGGACAGGAAGAGACCCAGTACTTC. It translates to CASSPLGQEETQYF.

The chain links TRBV6-1 to TRBJ2-5; perhaps TRBD2 as D (6 bases). V dropped 0 bases and J dropped 2 bases, with 10 bases sitting between them. Germline CDR1 is MNHNS and CDR2 is SASEGT. CDR3 size: 15 residues. CDR3: CASSEAGLAQETQYF. The CDR3 region has the DNA TGTGCCAGCAGTGAAGCGGGTCTAGCGCAAGAGACCCAGTACTTC.

The chain couples TRBV14 to TRBJ2-1; 10 bases map to TRBD2. There are 16 residues in the CDR3. V shed 4 bases and J 7 bases; nucleotides not matched to a gene: 10. Germline-derived CDR1 and CDR2 are SGHDN and FVKESK. In DNA, the CDR3 is TGTGCCAGCAGCCCCCTGTCTAGCGGGAGTTGGAATGAGCAGTTCTTC. Residues: CASSPLSSGSWNEQFF. The full variable domain, completed using reference TRBV14 and TRBJ2-1, is EAGVTQFPSHSVIEKGQTVTLRCDPISGHDNLYWYRRVMGKEIKFLLHFVKESKQDESGMPNNRFLAERTGGTYSTLKVQPAELEDSGVYFCASSPLSSGSWNEQFFGPGTRLTVL.

The J gene is TRBJ1-2, the V gene TRBV19; possible D gene TRBD1, 6 bases. This CDR3 is 15 amino acids long. Trimming shortened V by 3 bases and J by 4 bases, and 15 bases separated the two germline ends. Germline CDR1 LNHDA, CDR2 SQIVND (reference sequence). CDR3 loop: CASSMDGGRGYGYTF. As DNA, the CDR3 is TGTGCCAGTAGTATGGATGGGGGCAGGGGCTATGGCTACACCTTC.

The CDR3 here is CASSQIDRSGSPLHF. CDR3 DNA: TGTGCCAGCAGCCAAATTGACCGGTCGGGTTCACCCCTCCACTTT. The V call is TRBV28, the J call TRBJ1-6; D is undetermined. V lost 6 bases and J 9 bases, leaving 18 bases between the germline ends. The germline V gene has CDR1 MDHEN and CDR2 SYDVKM. The CDR3 spans 15 residues.

This clone occurred once. The chain joins TRBV24-1 to TRBJ1-2, with 9 positions matching TRBD1. With 5 bases clipped from V and 8 bases from J, the junction kept 5 bases outside the gene matches. Germline V gives CDR1 KGHDR, CDR2 SFDVKD. This CDR3 is built from 13 residues. CDR3 sequence (DNA): TGTGCCACCAGTGGGGGGACAGGGTCCGGCTACACCTTC. Amino acid sequence: CATSGGTGSGYTF.

This clone was observed a single time. V usage is TRBV6-5 and J usage is TRBJ1-4; TRBD1 aligns across 9 bases. After removal of 6 bases from V and 10 bases from J, the junction contained 12 bases not matched to a gene. CDR3 size: 15 residues. Looked up from germline, CDR1 is MNHEY and CDR2 is SVGAGI. Here the CDR3 reads CASSLKGQGTGKLFF. DNA of the CDR3: TGTGCCAGCAGCCTTAAGGGACAGGGCACGGGAAAACTGTTTTTT.

V gene TRBV7-2 combines with J gene TRBJ2-7; 11 bases line up with TRBD1. J was trimmed by 3 bases and V by 6 bases; bases with no gene match: 7. Germline V gene sequence: CDR1 SGHTA, CDR2 FQGNSA. This CDR3 comprises 15 residues. Here the CDR3 reads CASSRRGTGGYEQYF. The CDR3 DNA reads TGTGCCAGCAGTCGACGCGGGACAGGGGGCTACGAGCAGTACTTC.

V is TRBV24-1 and J is TRBJ1-1; D is unresolved. This CDR3 has 13 residues. V was pared by 5 bases and J by 10 bases, with 16 bases between. Germline V gene lookup returns CDR1 KGHDR and CDR2 SFDVKD. This CDR3 reads CATSVGREQGAFF. Here the CDR3 DNA reads TGTGCCACCAGTGTAGGGAGGGAACAAGGAGCTTTCTTT.

The rearrangement joins TRBV9 to TRBJ1-1, with 9 bases fitting TRBD1. Unmatched junction bases numbered 9, after V lost 4 bases and J lost 2 bases. The CDR3 consists of 16 residues. CDR1 and CDR2 from the germline V gene are SGDLS and YYNGEE. CDR3: CASSPHPGQGNTEAFF. CDR3 DNA: TGTGCCAGCAGCCCACATCCGGGACAGGGCAACACTGAAGCTTTCTTT.

This chain links TRBV3-1 (or the pseudogene TRBV3-2) with TRBJ1-2, with D unclear. CDR1 LGHDT and CDR2 YNNKEL come from the germline V gene (reference sequence). With 2 bases removed from V and 8 bases from J, the gap between germline ends came to 9 bases. The CDR3 totals 12 residues. The CDR3 coding sequence is TGTGCCAGCAGCCAATTAGAGAAAGGCTACACCTTC. It codes for CASSQLEKGYTF.

The gene calls are TRBV7-2 and TRBJ2-2, with TRBD2 matching 9 bases. This CDR3 has 16 residues. Germline values: CDR1 SGHTA, CDR2 FQGNSA. J lost 4 bases, V lost 4 bases, and 7 bases had no gene match. CDR3 in DNA: TGTGCCAGCAGCTGGGGCGGGAGGGCCGTCACCGGGGAGCTGTTTTTT. This translates into CASSWGGRAVTGELFF.

V usage is TRBV6-5 and J usage is TRBJ2-3, with 9 bases that match TRBD2. V gave up 5 bases and J gave up 8 bases; unmatched junction bases: 8. Germline CDR1 MNHEY, CDR2 SVGAGI. This CDR3 spans 14 amino acids. The chain's CDR3 is CASSLTPTSGTQYF. The CDR3 region has the DNA TGTGCCAGCAGTCTGACACCGACTAGCGGTACGCAGTATTTT.

The chain uses TRBV3-1 (or the pseudogene TRBV3-2) and TRBJ1-6, with D maybe TRBD1 (5 bases). This CDR3 is 19 amino acids long. Germline values: CDR1 LGHDT, CDR2 YNNKEL (reference sequence). V was cut by 0 bases and J by 5 bases, with 20 bases left in between. The CDR3 loop is CASSQDLGLVTDNNSPLHF. Written as DNA, the CDR3 is TGTGCCAGCAGCCAAGATTTGGGTCTTGTGACAGACAATAATTCACCCCTCCACTTT.

This clone was seen a few times. This chain connects TRBV30 to TRBJ1-5, with 8 bases fitting TRBD1. There are 14 residues in the CDR3. The germline gives CDR1 GTSNPN, CDR2 SVGIG (reference sequence). J gave up 7 bases and V 2 bases, and 7 bases lay outside the gene matches. In DNA, the CDR3 is TGTGCCTGGAGTAAAGGACAGGGATTCCAGCCCCAGCATTTT. Its translation is CAWSKGQGFQPQHF. Filled out from reference TRBV30 and TRBJ1-5, the complete variable domain reads SQTIHQWPATLVQPVGSPLSLECTVEGTSNPNLYWYRQAAGRGLQLLFYSVGIGQISSEVPQNLSASRPQDRQFILSSKKLLLSDSGFYLCAWSKGQGFQPQHFGDGTRLSIL.

The rearrangement joins TRBV4-1 to TRBJ1-1; a possible D gene is TRBD1 (5 bases). Trimming removed 6 bases at V and 8 bases at J, with 19 bases between. The CDR3 totals 14 residues. Germline V gene lookup returns CDR1 MGHRA and CDR2 YSYEKL. The CDR3 DNA sequence: TGCGCCAGCAGAAACAAGGAACGGGGGGGAGAAGCTTTCTTT. It translates to CASRNKERGGEAFF.

This clone was seen a single time. V and J are TRBV5-1 and TRBJ2-3; TRBD2 aligns across 7 bases. V trimming: 4 bases; J trimming: 2 bases; junction bases outside the gene matches: 10. The germline gives CDR1 SGHRS, CDR2 YFSETQ. The CDR3 totals 16 residues. CDR3 region: CASSPTVAGVTDTQYF. For the CDR3, the DNA is TGCGCCAGCAGCCCCACCGTGGCGGGGGTCACAGATACGCAGTATTTT.

This chain links TRBV27 with TRBJ1-1, with 9 bases that match TRBD1. V was pared by 5 bases and J by 3 bases, with 4 bases of the junction left unmatched. In germline, CDR1 is MNHEY, CDR2 SMNVEV (reference sequence). The CDR3 has 14 residues. For the CDR3, the DNA is TGTGCCAGCAGTATGACAGGGGGGGACACTGAAGCTTTCTTT. It translates to CASSMTGGDTEAFF.

This clone was counted once. The chain couples TRBV7-8 to TRBJ1-6, with a possible D match to TRBD1 (6 bases). The germline V gene has CDR1 SGHVS and CDR2 FQNEAQ. Trimming cost V 6 bases and J 7 bases, with 25 bases left between them. The CDR3 runs 18 residues. The CDR3 is CASRPGETLVPSNSPLHF. The CDR3 DNA is TGTGCCAGCAGGCCAGGGGAGACCTTGGTGCCCTCAAATTCACCCCTCCACTTT.

The rearrangement links TRBV28 to TRBJ1-1; D is possibly TRBD1 (5 bases). The germline V gene encodes CDR1 MDHEN and CDR2 SYDVKM. Trimming left V 3 bases short and J 3 bases short, with 11 bases between. The CDR3 has 14 residues. The CDR3 region is CASSLGGFDTEAFF. The CDR3, as DNA: TGTGCCAGCAGTTTGGGGGGGTTCGACACTGAAGCTTTCTTT.

V gene TRBV12-5 combines with J gene TRBJ2-7; tentatively, D is TRBD1 (6 bases). Germline V gene sequence: CDR1 LGHNT, CDR2 FRNRAP. V shed 7 bases and J shed 1 base, with 11 bases lying between them. The CDR3 is 13 amino acids. The CDR3 nucleotides read TGTGCTAGTGCCGGACAGTTGTCCTACGAGCAGTACTTC. The encoded protein is CASAGQLSYEQYF. Drawing the rest from reference TRBV12-5 and TRBJ2-7, the complete variable domain is DARVTQTPRHKVTEMGQEVTMRCQPILGHNTVFWYRQTMMQGLELLAYFRNRAPLDDSGMPKDRFSAEMPDATLATLKIQPSEPRDSAVYFCASAGQLSYEQYFGPGTRLTVT.

The V and J genes are TRBV19 and TRBJ2-1, with 10 bases identical to TRBD2. The junction had 8 bases not matched to a gene; V was cut back by 7 bases and J by 2 bases. There are 16 residues in the CDR3. The germline CDR1 and CDR2 sequences are LNHDA and SQIVND (reference sequence). The CDR3 loop is CASKGSGRKPYNEQFF. CDR3 nucleotide sequence: TGTGCCAGTAAGGGTAGCGGGAGGAAACCCTACAATGAGCAGTTCTTC.

The CDR3, as DNA: TGTGCCAGCAGGATCACCGCCGGGATTCTAGCCAAAAACATTCAGTACTTC. Translation gives CASRITAGILAKNIQYF. The J gene is TRBJ2-4, the V gene TRBV11-2, with D possibly matching TRBD2 (5 bases). Germline V CDR1 and CDR2: SGHAT, FQNNGV. The CDR3 is made up of 17 amino acids. Trimming cost V 6 bases and J 0 bases, with 18 bases left between them. The full variable domain, with the rest looked up from reference TRBV11-2 and TRBJ2-4, is EAGVAQSPRYKIIEKRQSVAFWCNPISGHATLYWYQQILGQGPKLLIQFQNNGVVDDSQLPKDRFSAERLKGVDSTLKIQPAKLEDSAVYLCASRITAGILAKNIQYFGAGTRLSVL.

The chain combines TRBV5-1 with TRBJ2-1; tentatively, D is TRBD1 (5 bases). Trimming shortened V by 3 bases and J by 0 bases, and 10 bases separated the two germline ends. Germline V lookup: CDR1 SGHRS, CDR2 YFSETQ. CDR3 length: 15 residues. The CDR3 sequence is CASSWGTVSYNEQFF. CDR3 bases: TGCGCCAGCAGCTGGGGCACGGTCTCCTACAATGAGCAGTTCTTC.

The chain couples TRBV5-4 to TRBJ2-5; TRBD1 matches at 9 bases. V was pared by 4 bases and J by 4 bases, with 5 bases of the junction left unmatched. Germline V gives CDR1 SGHNT, CDR2 YYREEE (reference sequence). The CDR3 sequence is 14 residues long. CDR3: CASSRETGGETQYF. The CDR3 region has the DNA TGTGCCAGCAGCCGCGAGACAGGGGGAGAGACCCAGTACTTC.

This clone was seen a single time. V usage is TRBV27 and J usage is TRBJ1-5; D gene unclear. Trimming removed 5 bases at V and 7 bases at J, with 12 bases between. This CDR3 spans 13 amino acids. Germline CDR1 reads MNHEY; CDR2 reads SMNVEV (reference sequence). CDR3 in DNA: TGTGCCAGCAGTCCCTACACGGGGCAGCCCCAGCATTTT. Translation gives CASSPYTGQPQHF.

To note about this clone: Other DNA sequences within the sample encode an identical CDR3. The chain combines TRBV7-2 with TRBJ2-1, with 10 bases identical to TRBD2. The ends lost 3 bases at V and 3 bases at J; junction bases unmatched: 2. The CDR3 has 15 amino acids. Germline V gene lookup returns CDR1 SGHTA and CDR2 FQGNSA. The CDR3 spells CASSFVAGGYNEQFF. CDR3 nucleotides: TGTGCCAGCAGCTTCGTAGCGGGAGGCTACAATGAGCAGTTCTTC.